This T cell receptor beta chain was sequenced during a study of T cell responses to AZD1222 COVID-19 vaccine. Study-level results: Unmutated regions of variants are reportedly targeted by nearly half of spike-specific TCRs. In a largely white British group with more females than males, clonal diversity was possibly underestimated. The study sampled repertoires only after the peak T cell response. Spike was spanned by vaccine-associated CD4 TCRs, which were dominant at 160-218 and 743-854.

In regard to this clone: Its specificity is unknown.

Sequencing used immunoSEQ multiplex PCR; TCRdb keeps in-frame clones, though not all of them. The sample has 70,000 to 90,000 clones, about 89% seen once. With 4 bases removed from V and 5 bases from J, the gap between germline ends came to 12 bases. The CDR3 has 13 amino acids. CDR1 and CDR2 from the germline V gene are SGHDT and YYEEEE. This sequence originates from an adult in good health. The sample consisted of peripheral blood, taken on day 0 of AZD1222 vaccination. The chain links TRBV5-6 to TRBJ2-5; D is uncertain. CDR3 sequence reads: CASSPSLPETQYF. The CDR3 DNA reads TGTGCCAGCAGCCCCTCCCTACCCGAGACCCAGTACTTC.